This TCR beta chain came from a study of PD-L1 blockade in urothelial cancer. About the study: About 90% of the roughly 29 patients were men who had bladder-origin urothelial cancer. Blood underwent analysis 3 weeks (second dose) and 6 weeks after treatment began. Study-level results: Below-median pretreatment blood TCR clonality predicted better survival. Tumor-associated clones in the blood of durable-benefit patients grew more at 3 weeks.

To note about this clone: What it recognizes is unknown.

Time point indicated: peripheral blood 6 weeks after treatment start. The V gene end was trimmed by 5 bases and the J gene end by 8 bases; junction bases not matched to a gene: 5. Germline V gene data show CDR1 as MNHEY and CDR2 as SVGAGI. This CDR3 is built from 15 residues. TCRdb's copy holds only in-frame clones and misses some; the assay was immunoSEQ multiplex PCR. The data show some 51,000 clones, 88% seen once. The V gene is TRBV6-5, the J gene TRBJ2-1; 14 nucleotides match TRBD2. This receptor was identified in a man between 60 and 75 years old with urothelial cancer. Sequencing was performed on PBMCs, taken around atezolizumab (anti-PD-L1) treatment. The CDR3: CASSGGTSGRDEQFF. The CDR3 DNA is TGTGCCAGCAGTGGCGGGACTAGCGGGAGAGATGAGCAGTTCTTC.